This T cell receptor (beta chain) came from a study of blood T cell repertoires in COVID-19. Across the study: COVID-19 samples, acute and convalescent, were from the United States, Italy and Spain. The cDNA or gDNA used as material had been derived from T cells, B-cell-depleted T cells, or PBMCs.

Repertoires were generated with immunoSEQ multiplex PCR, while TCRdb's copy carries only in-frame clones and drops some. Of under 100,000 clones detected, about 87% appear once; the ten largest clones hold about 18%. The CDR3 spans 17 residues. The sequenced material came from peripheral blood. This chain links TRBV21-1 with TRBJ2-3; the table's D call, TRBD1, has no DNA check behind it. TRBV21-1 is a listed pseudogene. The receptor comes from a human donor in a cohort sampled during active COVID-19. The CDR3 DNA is TGTGCCAGCAGCAAAGTCCCCTTGGGGCCCGAGCCAGATACGCAGTATTTT. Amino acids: CASSKVPLGPEPDTQYF.